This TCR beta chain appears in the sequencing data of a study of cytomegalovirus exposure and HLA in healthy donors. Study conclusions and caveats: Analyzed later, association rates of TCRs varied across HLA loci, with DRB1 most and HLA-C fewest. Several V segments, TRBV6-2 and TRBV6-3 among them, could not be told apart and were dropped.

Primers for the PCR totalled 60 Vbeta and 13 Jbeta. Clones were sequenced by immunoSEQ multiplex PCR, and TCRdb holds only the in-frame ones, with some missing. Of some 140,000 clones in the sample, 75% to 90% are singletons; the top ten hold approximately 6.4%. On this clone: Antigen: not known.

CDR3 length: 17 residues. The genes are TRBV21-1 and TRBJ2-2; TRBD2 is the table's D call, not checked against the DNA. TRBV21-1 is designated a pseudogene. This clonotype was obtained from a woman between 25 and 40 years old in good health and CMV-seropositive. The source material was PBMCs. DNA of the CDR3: TGTGCCAGTAGCGGAGGACTAGCGGGAGAAGGGACCGGGGAGCTGTTTTTT. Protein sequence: CASSGGLAGEGTGELFF.